This T cell receptor (beta chain) was retrieved from a study of T cell responses to AZD1222 COVID-19 vaccine. Study-wide results and limits: Unmutated variant regions reportedly attract nearly half of all spike-specific TCRs. Two AZD1222 administrations were followed by greater Spike-specific TCR breadth and depth.

To note about this clone: The antigen is unknown.

Some clones are missing from TCRdb's copy, which holds only in-frame ones; the method was immunoSEQ multiplex PCR. Found here are 69,000 or so clones, 87% of them singletons; the top ten hold 1.3%. Germline V lookup: CDR1 SGHAT, CDR2 FQDESV (reference sequence). The CDR3 is 13 amino acids. V shed 2 bases and J shed 1 base, with 5 bases lying between them. The V gene is TRBV11-1, the J gene TRBJ1-1, with D uncertain. The receptor comes from an adult who received the AZD1222 COVID-19 vaccine. The sequencing used peripheral blood, collected 28 days after the second AZD1222 dose. The CDR3 coding sequence is TGTGCCAGCAGCTTACAGACGAACACTGAAGCTTTCTTT. As protein: CASSLQTNTEAFF.